These 31 T cell receptor beta chains came from one sample sequenced in a study of cytomegalovirus exposure and HLA in healthy donors. Researchers ran the PCR with 60 Vbeta and 13 Jbeta primers. The method was immunoSEQ multiplex PCR; TCRdb's version includes in-frame clones alone and lacks a portion of them. The repertoire holds 100,000 to 150,000 clones, with 55% to 75% as singletons. Material: PBMCs. The receptors here all came from a human donor in good health.

The chain has TRBV6-5 and TRBJ2-1, with 8 nucleotides matching TRBD1. CDR1 MNHEY and CDR2 SVGAGI come from the germline V gene. V trimming: 5 bases; J trimming: 6 bases; junction bases outside the gene matches: 6. CDR3 length: 14 residues. DNA of the CDR3: TGTGCCAGCAGTAGGGGACAGGCCACCAATGAGCAGTTCTTC. This gives the protein CASSRGQATNEQFF.

This clone was detected once. V and J are TRBV7-2 and TRBJ2-7; the match to TRBD2 covers 13 bases. Germline lookup yields CDR1 SGHTA and CDR2 FQGNSA. V shed 6 bases and J 7 bases; nucleotides not matched to a gene: 9. The CDR3 length is 15 residues. The CDR3 DNA sequence: TGTGCCAGCAGAGCTACTAGCGGGAGGGCGGGTGAGCAGTACTTC. Its translation is CASRATSGRAGEQYF.

The V and J genes are TRBV9 and TRBJ2-7; 8 bases are shared with TRBD2. This CDR3 is built from 15 residues. The V segment lost 4 bases and the J segment 2 bases; nucleotides outside the gene matches: 8. The germline V gene encodes CDR1 SGDLS and CDR2 YYNGEE. The CDR3 is CASSPREGGPYEQYF. The CDR3 coding sequence is TGTGCCAGCAGCCCACGGGAGGGAGGGCCCTACGAGCAGTACTTC.

The V gene is TRBV21-1, the J gene TRBJ2-2; the table's D call TRBD1 went unverified against the DNA. TRBV21-1 is termed a pseudogene. The CDR3 is made up of 14 amino acids. Here the CDR3 DNA reads TGTGCCAGCAGCAAAAATGCAGGAACCGGGGAGCTGTTTTTT. Amino acids: CASSKNAGTGELFF.

V usage is TRBV4-2 and J usage is TRBJ1-4; 7 nucleotides agree with TRBD1. V lost 0 bases and J lost 5; bases outside the gene matches: 18. The CDR3 contains 20 residues. Germline loops: CDR1 LGHNA, CDR2 YNFKEQ. The DNA for the CDR3 is TGTGCCAGCAGCCAAGATTTTGGGACAGAAGGTGTTACCTTAAATGAAAAACTGTTTTTT. It codes for CASSQDFGTEGVTLNEKLFF.

The J gene is TRBJ2-5, the V gene TRBV7-8; possible D gene TRBD2, 6 bases. The CDR3 runs to 16 residues. The ends were cut back, 5 bases at V and 12 bases at J, with 28 bases in the middle. Germline lookup yields CDR1 SGHVS and CDR2 FQNEAQ. The CDR3 coding sequence is TGTGCCAGCAGCCGACCTACGCGAGGTGAAGGGGAGGTGGAGTACTTC. It translates to CASSRPTRGEGEVEYF.

This chain connects TRBV5-1 to TRBJ1-1, with D unclear. The CDR3 loop spans 13 amino acids. Deletions cut 2 bases from V and 2 bases from J, with 7 bases between. Germline CDR1 reads SGHRS; CDR2 reads YFSETQ. CDR3 DNA: TGCGCCAGCAGCTTCGCGCCTAACACTGAAGCTTTCTTT. It codes for CASSFAPNTEAFF. The entire variable domain, with the rest obtained from reference TRBV5-1 and TRBJ1-1, is as follows: KAGVTQTPRYLIKTRGQQVTLSCSPISGHRSVSWYQQTPGQGLQFLFEYFSETQRNKGNFPGRFSGRQFSNSRSEMNVSTLELGDSALYLCASSFAPNTEAFFGQGTRLTVV.

The CDR3, as DNA: TGTGCCAGCAGTCTACTAGCGGGACTGGGTATTTCCGAGCAGTACTTC. The encoded protein is CASSLLAGLGISEQYF. The chain has TRBV14 and TRBJ2-7, with 10 nucleotides matching TRBD2. V shed 6 bases, J shed 6 bases, and the junction held 14 bases outside the gene matches. Germline lookup yields CDR1 SGHDN and CDR2 FVKESK. The CDR3 extends over 16 amino acids.

This sequence joins TRBV28 and TRBJ1-1; 7 positions agree with TRBD1. The V gene end was trimmed by 5 bases and the J gene end by 4 bases; junction bases not matched to a gene: 16. The CDR3 spans 17 residues. The germline V gene has CDR1 MDHEN and CDR2 SYDVKM. CDR3 residues: CASSTYGQAIVRTEAFF. CDR3 DNA: TGTGCCAGCAGTACCTACGGACAGGCAATCGTTCGCACTGAAGCTTTCTTT.

The V gene is TRBV11-2, the J gene TRBJ2-3; tentatively, D is TRBD1 (5 bases). Germline V lookup: CDR1 SGHAT, CDR2 FQNNGV. This CDR3 is 14 amino acids long. V lost 4 bases, J lost 2 bases, and 10 bases lay in between. This chain's CDR3 is CASSSTDPTDTQYF. For the CDR3, the DNA is TGTGCCAGCAGCTCGACAGACCCCACAGATACGCAGTATTTT.

This chain joins TRBV7-3 and TRBJ2-3; 8 nucleotides line up with TRBD1. The germline CDR1 and CDR2 sequences are SGHTA and FQGTGA. The CDR3 has 18 amino acids. V shed 4 bases, J shed 3 bases, and the junction held 15 bases outside the gene matches. CDR3 sequence: CASSSNSPGGAGTDTQYF. CDR3 nucleotides: TGTGCCAGCAGCTCCAACTCACCAGGGGGCGCTGGGACAGATACGCAGTATTTT.

This chain joins TRBV7-2 and TRBJ1-2, with D perhaps TRBD1 (6 bases). Trimming removed 1 base at V and 8 bases at J, with 11 bases between. This CDR3 has 13 amino acids. The germline V gene has CDR1 SGHTA and CDR2 FQGNSA. This chain's CDR3 is CASSLGGPRGYTF. The CDR3 region has the DNA TGTGCCAGCAGCTTAGGGGGGCCCAGGGGCTACACCTTC.

This chain uses TRBV5-6 with TRBJ2-3; 10 nucleotides align to TRBD2. The CDR3 is 16 residues long. V was clipped by 4 bases and J by 1 base; unmatched bases: 6. Germline lookup yields CDR1 SGHDT and CDR2 YYEEEE. CDR3 amino acids: CASSEQGLAGTDTQYF. In DNA form, the CDR3 reads TGTGCCAGCAGCGAACAAGGACTAGCGGGCACAGATACGCAGTATTTT. Drawing the rest from reference TRBV5-6 and TRBJ2-3, the complete variable domain is DAGVTQSPTHLIKTRGQQVTLRCSPKSGHDTVSWYQQALGQGPQFIFQYYEEEERQRGNFPDRFSGHQFPNYSSELNVNALLLGDSALYLCASSEQGLAGTDTQYFGPGTRLTVL.

J is TRBJ1-1 and V is TRBV7-3, with D perhaps TRBD1 (5 bases). There are 12 residues in the CDR3. Germline V lookup: CDR1 SGHTA, CDR2 FQGTGA. V was shortened by 5 bases and J by 11 bases, with 15 bases between the two germline ends. The CDR3 sequence: CASSQVEGTAFF. DNA of the CDR3: TGTGCCAGCAGCCAGGTGGAGGGGACGGCTTTCTTT. The whole variable domain, filled in from reference TRBV7-3 and TRBJ1-1, reads GAGVSQTPSNKVTEKGKYVELRCDPISGHTALYWYRQSLGQGPEFLIYFQGTGAADDSGLPNDRFFAVRPEGSVSTLKIQRTERGDSAVYLCASSQVEGTAFFGQGTRLTVV.

The chain uses TRBV30 and TRBJ2-6; D may be TRBD1 (5 bases). Germline CDR1 reads GTSNPN; CDR2 reads SVGIG (reference sequence). The V end was cut by 8 bases, the J end by 0 bases, with 11 bases between. CDR3 length: 14 residues. This chain's CDR3 is CAGPGHSGANVLTF. Written as DNA, the CDR3 is TGTGCCGGACCAGGACACTCTGGGGCCAACGTCCTGACTTTC.

The chain combines TRBV10-3 with TRBJ2-7; TRBD1 matches at 9 bases. V lost 4 bases, J lost 0 bases, and 1 base stayed unmatched. The germline CDR1 and CDR2 sequences are ENHRY and SYGVKD. CDR3 size: 14 residues. CDR3 nucleotides: TGTGCCATCAGTGTGGGACAGGGCTCCTACGAGCAGTACTTC. As protein: CAISVGQGSYEQYF.

Note on this clone: Other DNA variants within this sample encode the same CDR3. The chain carries TRBV5-8 and TRBJ2-1; D might be TRBD1 (5 bases). The CDR3 loop spans 15 amino acids. V was trimmed by 4 bases and J by 0 bases, leaving 11 bases between them. Germline CDR1 is SGHTS and CDR2 is YDEGEE. CDR3 residues: CASSIAGISYNEQFF. In DNA, the CDR3 is TGTGCCAGCAGCATAGCAGGGATCTCCTACAATGAGCAGTTCTTC. Supplemented by reference TRBV5-8 and TRBJ2-1, the full variable domain reads EAGVTQSPTHLIKTRGQQATLRCSPISGHTSVYWYQQALGLGLQFLLWYDEGEERNRGNFPPRFSGRQFPNYSSELNVNALELEDSALYLCASSIAGISYNEQFFGPGTRLTVL.

The chain joins TRBV28 to TRBJ1-5, with 9 positions matching TRBD1. The CDR3 covers 16 residues. CDR1 is MDHEN, CDR2 SYDVKM, per germline. J lost 2 bases, V lost 6 bases, and 8 bases had no gene match. For the CDR3, the DNA is TGTGCCAGCAGGGGACAGGGTGGCCATGGCAATCAGCCCCAGCATTTT. Protein sequence: CASRGQGGHGNQPQHF.

This clone was recorded once. The chain carries TRBV15 and TRBJ2-1; D is perhaps TRBD1 (6 bases). Trimming cost V 0 bases and J 7 bases, with 7 bases left between them. Germline V lookup: CDR1 LNHNV, CDR2 YYDKDF (reference sequence). This CDR3 is built from 13 residues. The CDR3 loop reads CATSRDQGNEQFF. CDR3 nucleotides: TGTGCCACCAGCAGAGATCAGGGGAATGAGCAGTTCTTC.

The chain employs TRBV28 and TRBJ2-7, with 13 bases that match TRBD2. CDR3 length: 16 amino acids. Germline CDR1 and CDR2: MDHEN and SYDVKM. The trim removed 3 bases at V and 5 bases at J, leaving 7 bases unmatched. CDR3 coding DNA: TGTGCCAGCAGTTTCGCGACTAGCGGGAGGCTACACGAGCAGTACTTC. It specifies CASSFATSGRLHEQYF.

The chain uses TRBV4-2 and TRBJ2-5; 8 nucleotides agree with TRBD2. The end of the DNA fits TRBJ2-7 better, so the J call may be wrong. This CDR3 has 13 residues. Germline V gene data show CDR1 as LGHNA and CDR2 as YNFKEQ. Written as DNA, the CDR3 is TGTGCCAGCAGCCAAGAACTAGCGGACGAGCAGTACTTC. Protein sequence: CASSQELADEQYF.

This clone has just a few counts. The rearrangement joins TRBV2 to TRBJ2-7; D is possibly TRBD2 (5 bases). Germline loops: CDR1 SNHLY, CDR2 FYNNEI. Trimming removed 2 bases from V and 5 bases from J, with 13 bases in between. This CDR3 contains 14 residues. Written as DNA, the CDR3 is TGTGCCAGCAGTGAAAGACGCCGGGATGACGAGCAGTACTTC. As protein: CASSERRRDDEQYF.

This clone turned up a few times. The gene calls are TRBV4-2 and TRBJ2-5; 13 bases match TRBD2. There are 15 residues in the CDR3. Germline CDR1 and CDR2: LGHNA and YNFKEQ. V lost 4 bases and J lost 7; bases outside the gene matches: 6. CDR3 sequence: CASSRGTSGNVTQYF. The CDR3 DNA reads TGTGCCAGCAGCCGAGGGACTAGCGGGAATGTGACCCAGTACTTC.

The chain is built from TRBV5-1 and TRBJ2-5; 8 bases map to TRBD2. The CDR3 has 16 amino acids. J lost 2 bases, V lost 0 bases, and 6 bases had no gene match. Germline V CDR1 and CDR2: SGHRS, YFSETQ. CDR3 nucleotides: TGCGCCAGCAGCTTGGCGGGTAGCGGGGAACAAGAGACCCAGTACTTC. Amino acid sequence: CASSLAGSGEQETQYF.

This clone was recorded only once. The CDR3: CASSLEGATEAFF. The CDR3 DNA reads TGTGCCAGCAGCCTAGAGGGGGCCACTGAAGCTTTCTTT. This chain joins TRBV13 and TRBJ1-1, with 7 bases aligning to TRBD1. The CDR3 contains 13 residues. The J segment lost 4 bases and the V segment lost 5 bases, leaving 4 bases of the junction unmatched. Looked up from germline, CDR1 is PRHDT and CDR2 is FYEKMQ (reference sequence).

The CDR3 spells CASSLWGRSEYF. CDR3 nucleotides: TGTGCCAGCAGCTTGTGGGGCCGGTCCGAGTACTTC. The J gene is TRBJ2-5, the V gene TRBV5-4; a weak D match, TRBD1 (5 bases). The CDR3 consists of 12 residues. V lost 1 base and J lost 12, with 13 bases in between. The V gene's germline CDR1 is SGHNT and CDR2 YYREEE (reference sequence).

The chain carries TRBV30 and TRBJ2-5, with D possibly being TRBD1 (6 bases). Germline lookup yields CDR1 GTSNPN and CDR2 SVGIG (reference sequence). The CDR3 extends over 14 amino acids. V was trimmed by 3 bases and J by 9 bases, leaving 20 bases between them. The DNA of the CDR3 is TGTGCCTGGAGACCACAGGGCTCCTTAGGGGCCCAGTACTTC. Encoded protein: CAWRPQGSLGAQYF.

The V call is TRBV28, the J call TRBJ2-5, with 7 bases fitting TRBD2. The CDR3 is 14 amino acids. V dropped 8 bases and J dropped 4; count of bases not matched to a gene: 10. Per germline, CDR1 MDHEN and CDR2 SYDVKM. The CDR3 loop is CASSRTRLRETQYF. The CDR3 coding sequence is TGTGCCAGCTCCCGGACTAGATTAAGAGAGACCCAGTACTTC.

This sequence joins TRBV27 and TRBJ2-2; D possibly corresponds to TRBD2 (6 bases). The CDR3 is 15 amino acids. Germline assignment: CDR1 MNHEY and CDR2 SMNVEV (reference sequence). V gave up 1 base and J gave up 7 bases, with 13 bases separating them. The CDR3 DNA reads TGTGCCAGCAGTTTATTCCTGGGGGGAATCGGGGAGCTGTTTTTT. Translating it yields CASSLFLGGIGELFF.

The genes are TRBV5-1 and TRBJ2-3; a weak D match, TRBD1 (5 bases). The germline CDR1 and CDR2 sequences are SGHRS and YFSETQ. This CDR3 spans 12 amino acids. Trimming left V 0 bases short and J 7 bases short, with 6 bases between. The chain's CDR3 is CASSLEGHTQYF. The CDR3, as DNA: TGCGCCAGCAGCTTGGAGGGGCATACGCAGTATTTT.

The CDR3 loop is CASSAQGTPGTGELFF. CDR3 bases: TGTGCCAGCAGCGCTCAGGGGACCCCCGGGACCGGGGAGCTGTTTTTT. V gene TRBV9 combines with J gene TRBJ2-2; a weak D match, TRBD1 (6 bases). Germline CDR1 reads SGDLS; CDR2 reads YYNGEE. V was clipped by 3 bases and J by 5 bases, with 17 bases between them. The CDR3 loop spans 16 amino acids.